These 9 T cell receptor beta chains were sequenced from one sample in a study of control samples from healthy donors and cancer patients. Sequenced by immunoSEQ multiplex PCR; TCRdb stores in-frame clones only, minus some. Among more than 95,000 clones listed, 80% to 90% were seen once. Sequenced sample: PBMCs. These receptor sequences come from a woman aged 45-59 years with colorectal cancer.

This clone was seen only once. The V gene is TRBV5-1, the J gene TRBJ1-1; a possible D gene is TRBD1 (6 bases). This CDR3 is 17 amino acids long. In germline, CDR1 is SGHRS, CDR2 YFSETQ. Trimming took off 1 base at V and 0 bases at J, with 16 bases between the two ends. This chain's CDR3 is CASSLRPMGALNTEAFF. The CDR3 bases are TGCGCCAGCAGCTTGAGGCCCATGGGGGCCTTGAACACTGAAGCTTTCTTT. Full variable domain (missing parts from reference TRBV5-1 and TRBJ1-1): KAGVTQTPRYLIKTRGQQVTLSCSPISGHRSVSWYQQTPGQGLQFLFEYFSETQRNKGNFPGRFSGRQFSNSRSEMNVSTLELGDSALYLCASSLRPMGALNTEAFFGQGTRLTVV.

This chain uses TRBV5-1 with TRBJ1-3; a possible D gene is TRBD1 (6 bases). The CDR3 is 14 amino acids. V lost 0 bases, J lost 5 bases, and 9 bases lay in between. Germline CDR1 is SGHRS and CDR2 is YFSETQ. CDR3 sequence: CASSLGGQRNTIYF. For the CDR3, the DNA is TGCGCCAGCAGCTTGGGGGGGCAGAGAAACACCATATATTTT. Filled out from reference TRBV5-1 and TRBJ1-3, the complete variable domain reads KAGVTQTPRYLIKTRGQQVTLSCSPISGHRSVSWYQQTPGQGLQFLFEYFSETQRNKGNFPGRFSGRQFSNSRSEMNVSTLELGDSALYLCASSLGGQRNTIYFGEGSWLTVV.

This clone was seen only once. The chain joins TRBV18 to TRBJ1-1; 7 bases agree with TRBD1. The CDR3 loop spans 14 amino acids. Germline V gene lookup returns CDR1 KGHSH and CDR2 LQKENI. The V gene end was trimmed by 2 bases and the J gene end by 1 base; junction bases not matched to a gene: 1. The CDR3 loop is CASSPRGRNTEAFF. In nucleotides, the CDR3 is TGTGCCAGCTCACCAAGGGGGCGGAACACTGAAGCTTTCTTT.

The V call is TRBV7-9, the J call TRBJ1-2; D is perhaps TRBD1 (6 bases). The ends were cut back, 2 bases at V and 6 bases at J, with 16 bases in the middle. Germline values: CDR1 SEHNR, CDR2 FQNEAQ (reference sequence). This CDR3 comprises 15 residues. Written as DNA, the CDR3 is TGTGCCAGCAGCTTAAGCCAGGGAGGGGGTAATGGCTACACCTTC. Its protein product is CASSLSQGGGNGYTF.

This clone was detected once. The chain combines TRBV19 with TRBJ1-4, with D possibly matching TRBD1 (5 bases). The CDR3 length is 16 residues. V lost 6 bases to trimming and J lost 3 bases, with 17 bases between them. Germline V gives CDR1 LNHDA, CDR2 SQIVND (reference sequence). The CDR3, as DNA: TGTGCCAGTAGCAGACCAGGGAAAGGACCTAATGAAAAACTGTTTTTT. It specifies CASSRPGKGPNEKLFF.

J is TRBJ1-1 and V is TRBV6-5, with D possibly being TRBD1 (5 bases). Trimming pared 2 bases from V and 5 bases from J, leaving 12 bases between. This CDR3 has 14 residues. Looked up from germline, CDR1 is MNHEY and CDR2 is SVGAGI. The CDR3 DNA reads TGTGCCAGCAGTTACGAAGGGGCCGGGACTGAAGCTTTCTTT. This translates into CASSYEGAGTEAFF.

The chain couples TRBV7-3 to TRBJ1-5, with D unresolved. Per germline, CDR1 SGHTA and CDR2 FQGTGA. V lost 0 bases and J lost 5, with 5 bases in between. There are 13 residues in the CDR3. The CDR3 sequence: CASSLTPDQPQHF. CDR3 nucleotide sequence: TGTGCCAGCAGCTTAACCCCTGATCAGCCCCAGCATTTT.

V is TRBV5-4 and J is TRBJ2-3, with D hard to call. Germline values: CDR1 SGHNT, CDR2 YYREEE (reference sequence). The CDR3 extends over 11 amino acids. V was clipped by 0 bases and J by 4 bases, with 0 bases between them. The CDR3 sequence: CASSLADTQYF. Here the CDR3 DNA reads TGTGCCAGCAGCTTGGCAGATACGCAGTATTTT.

CDR3 region: CASSQDGTGSDTIYF. The DNA for the CDR3 is TGTGCCAGCAGCCAAGATGGGACAGGGTCGGACACCATATATTTT. The chain employs TRBV4-2 and TRBJ1-3, with TRBD1 matching over 9 bases. CDR1 and CDR2 from the germline V gene are LGHNA and YNFKEQ. J lost 8 bases, V lost 0 bases, and 5 bases had no gene match. CDR3 length: 15 amino acids.